The 6 T cell receptor beta chains presented below share a single source sample, sequenced in a study of Ad26.COV2.S vaccination and SARS-CoV-2 variants (dated by TCRdb to the early 2020s). The library relied on the immunoSEQ multiplex PCR assay. This immuneACCESS table, as held by TCRdb, lists in-frame sequences with V and J called but not all clones. Of the missing ones, under half trace to an unresolved V gene in checked studies; the others have no known cause. Across this sample there are roughly 380,000 clones, with roughly 84% seen only once. 2.5% to 3.5% of the sample is taken by the ten largest. The treatment or condition label here, explained by the study, means: around 19 received Ad26.COV2.S at low or high dose, single or two shots; 5 received placebo; per-sample allocation not given. Repertoires of vaccine and placebo recipients were sequenced from samples collected on day 63 after the first injection.

Specimen: peripheral blood, collected in a trial of Ad26.COV2.S vaccine versus placebo. The receptors shown here come from a person between 18 and 65 years old who received the Ad26.COV2.S COVID-19 vaccine or a placebo.

The chain uses TRBV3-1 (or the pseudogene TRBV3-2) and TRBJ2-7, with 10 bases fitting TRBD2. CDR1 is LGHDT, CDR2 YNNKEL, per germline (reference sequence). Trimming cost V 1 base and J 7 bases; bases outside gene matches: 10. This CDR3 has 16 residues. The CDR3 region is CASSQVRLAGAGEQYF. CDR3 DNA sequence: TGTGCCAGCAGCCAAGTGCGGCTAGCGGGGGCGGGGGAGCAGTACTTC.

The chain combines TRBV3-1 (or the pseudogene TRBV3-2) with TRBJ2-2, with D possibly being TRBD2 (6 bases). This CDR3 comprises 16 residues. V was pared by 1 base and J by 0 bases, with 9 bases between. Germline values: CDR1 LGHDT, CDR2 YNNKEL (reference sequence). This CDR3 is CASSQGGEANTGELFF. The CDR3 nucleotides are TGTGCCAGCAGCCAAGGGGGGGAGGCGAACACCGGGGAGCTGTTTTTT.

CDR3 protein: CASSEGITGGGYEQYF. The CDR3 nucleotides read TGTGCCAGCAGTGAAGGAATCACAGGGGGCGGGTACGAGCAGTACTTC. This chain joins TRBV6-1 and TRBJ2-7; TRBD1 agrees at 9 bases. Germline CDR1 reads MNHNS; CDR2 reads SASEGT. V gave up 1 base and J gave up 4 bases; unmatched junction bases: 8. This CDR3 has 16 residues.

In regard to this clone: This sample also contains other DNA sequences that code for the same CDR3. The chain employs TRBV18 and TRBJ2-7; D might be TRBD1 (5 bases). V was pared by 2 bases and J by 0 bases, with 8 bases between. The CDR3 is 14 amino acids. Germline V lookup: CDR1 KGHSH, CDR2 LQKENI. The CDR3 sequence: CASSPGASSYEQYF. Written as DNA, the CDR3 is TGTGCCAGCTCACCAGGGGCCAGCTCCTACGAGCAGTACTTC.

This clone appeared once. This chain links TRBV5-6 with TRBJ1-6; 10 bases agree with TRBD1. The CDR3 runs 19 residues. Germline V gene data show CDR1 as SGHDT and CDR2 as YYEEEE. V lost 0 bases, J lost 2 bases, and 8 bases stayed unmatched. The CDR3 loop is CASSLDLGQGSAYNSPLHF. In nucleotides, the CDR3 is TGTGCCAGCAGCTTGGACCTGGGACAGGGGTCGGCCTATAATTCACCCCTCCACTTT.

The chain is built from TRBV10-3 and TRBJ2-1; D remains ambiguous. V lost 1 base to trimming and J lost 8 bases, with 9 bases between them. The CDR3 contains 13 residues. Germline V gives CDR1 ENHRY, CDR2 SYGVKD. Here the CDR3 DNA reads TGTGCCATCAGTGAGTTACAAATTGATGAGCAGTTCTTC. This translates into CAISELQIDEQFF.